A single sample is the source of the 5 T cell receptor beta chains below, sequenced in a study of blood T cell repertoires in COVID-19. Assay: immunoSEQ multiplex PCR; the TCRdb copy retains only in-frame clones and omits some. The repertoire has 490,000 or so clones, roughly 90% of them found once; the top ten carry 1.8%. Sequenced material: PBMCs or T cells enriched from blood (not recorded which). Source of these receptors: a woman aged 40 to 50 who had recovered from COVID-19.

The chain has TRBV27 and TRBJ1-6; a weak D match, TRBD1 (5 bases). V lost 2 bases and J lost 7, with 12 bases in between. The germline V gene has CDR1 MNHEY and CDR2 SMNVEV (reference sequence). There are 15 residues in the CDR3. Here the CDR3 reads CASSLIGGKNSPLHF. The CDR3 DNA reads TGTGCCAGCAGTTTAATTGGGGGGAAAAATTCACCCCTCCACTTT.

This chain connects TRBV7-9 to TRBJ2-1, with D perhaps TRBD2 (6 bases). The CDR3 has 12 amino acids. Trimming stripped 7 bases from V and 8 bases from J, with 12 bases between. Per the germline V gene, CDR1 is SEHNR and CDR2 is FQNEAQ (reference sequence). The CDR3 is CASTPREHEQFF. In DNA, the CDR3 is TGTGCCAGCACCCCCCGGGAGCATGAGCAGTTCTTC.

The J gene is TRBJ2-7, the V gene TRBV4-1; 7 bases are shared with TRBD2. CDR3 size: 16 residues. Germline CDR1 is MGHRA and CDR2 is YSYEKL. V lost 0 bases to trimming and J lost 0 bases; unmatched junction nucleotides: 5. This chain's CDR3 is CASSQEPSGSSYEQYF. CDR3 nucleotides: TGCGCCAGCAGCCAAGAGCCTAGCGGTAGCTCCTACGAGCAGTACTTC.

V usage is TRBV19 and J usage is TRBJ2-7; D is unresolved. The germline V and J ends were trimmed by 1 base and 0 bases, with 10 bases remaining between them. This CDR3 spans 15 amino acids. The germline V gene has CDR1 LNHDA and CDR2 SQIVND (reference sequence). The CDR3 loop is CASSIGSGFSYEQYF. DNA for the CDR3: TGTGCCAGTAGTATAGGGTCAGGATTCTCCTACGAGCAGTACTTC.

V usage is TRBV19 and J usage is TRBJ1-5; no firm D call. The V gene lost 5 bases and the J gene lost 2 bases, with 10 bases spanning the gap. Germline V gives CDR1 LNHDA, CDR2 SQIVND (reference sequence). The CDR3 consists of 14 residues. The CDR3 reads CASSPREGNQPQHF. CDR3 sequence (DNA): TGTGCCAGTAGTCCCCGAGAGGGCAATCAGCCCCAGCATTTT.